The subject of this entry is one TCR beta chain. As yet, its antigen is unknown. This sample was taken from a study of T cell responses to AZD1222 COVID-19 vaccine. Study outcomes and limitations: The reported proportion of spike-specific TCRs targeting unmutated variant regions was nearly half. Compared with day 0, the breadth and depth of the Spike-specific TCR repertoire rose significantly after two doses of AZD1222.

TCRdb's copy holds only in-frame clones and misses some; the assay was immunoSEQ multiplex PCR. The data contain about 53,000 clones, about 91% of them seen just once; the ten biggest clones take up 2% to 3%. This CDR3 is built from 13 residues. V lost 6 bases and J 4 bases, leaving 12 bases between the germline ends. CDR1 and CDR2 from the germline V gene are ENHRY and SYGVKD. The chain has TRBV10-3 and TRBJ2-5, with a weak D call TRBD1 (5 bases). Here the sequenced sample was peripheral blood, taken 28 days after the second AZD1222 dose. This TCR was sampled from an adult who received the AZD1222 COVID-19 vaccine. The CDR3 DNA is TGTGCCATCAGAGATACAGGTGGAGAGACCCAGTACTTC. It specifies CAIRDTGGETQYF.